A single sample gave rise to the 2 T cell receptor beta chains below, sequenced in a study of cytomegalovirus exposure and HLA in healthy donors. Data came from immunoSEQ multiplex PCR; TCRdb stores just in-frame clones and leaves some out. Of approximately 160,000 clones listed, around four fifths were seen once; the top ten hold 2% to 2.5%. The sequencing sample was made of PBMCs. Every receptor here comes from a man between 25 and 39 years old in good health and CMV-seropositive.

This rearrangement joins TRBV27 to TRBJ2-1; 11 nucleotides align to TRBD2. V gave up 5 bases and J gave up 3 bases; unmatched junction bases: 3. This CDR3 spans 15 amino acids. The germline V gene encodes CDR1 MNHEY and CDR2 SMNVEV (reference sequence). The CDR3 DNA reads TGTGCCAGCAGTCTGGGACTAGCGGTCTACAATGAGCAGTTCTTC. Amino acid sequence: CASSLGLAVYNEQFF.

The sample holds a few counts of this clone. The V and J genes are TRBV7-9 and TRBJ2-7, with 12 bases lining up with TRBD1. CDR3 length: 15 residues. From germline, CDR1 is SEHNR and CDR2 FQNEAQ (reference sequence). Losses at the gene ends were 4 bases for V and 9 bases for J; bases not matched to a gene: 10. The CDR3 DNA sequence: TGTGCCAGCAGCTCCTGGGACAGGGGGCGGTCGGGGCAGTACTTC. Translation gives CASSSWDRGRSGQYF.